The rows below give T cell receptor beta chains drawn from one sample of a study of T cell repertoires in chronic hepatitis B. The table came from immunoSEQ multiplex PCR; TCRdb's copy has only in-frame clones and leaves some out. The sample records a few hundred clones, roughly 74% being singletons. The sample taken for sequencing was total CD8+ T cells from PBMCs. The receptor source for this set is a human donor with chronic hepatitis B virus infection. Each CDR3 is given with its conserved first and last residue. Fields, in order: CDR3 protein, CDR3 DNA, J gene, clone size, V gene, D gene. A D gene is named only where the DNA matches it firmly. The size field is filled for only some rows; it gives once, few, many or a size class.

CASSTGTGYSNQPQHF	TGTGCCAGTAGTACCGGGACAGGGTATAGCAATCAGCCCCAGCATTTT	TRBJ1-5	-	TRBV19	TRBD1
CASSRDSRTGELFF	TGTGCCAGTAGTCGGGACAGTCGGACCGGGGAGCTGTTTTTT	TRBJ2-2	once	TRBV19	TRBD1
CASSTGGLYEQYF	TGTGCCAGCTCGACAGGGGGCCTTTACGAGCAGTACTTC	TRBJ2-7	-	TRBV19	TRBD1
CATSRTVDGQETQYF	TGTGCCACCAGCAGAACGGTCGACGGTCAAGAGACCCAGTACTTC	TRBJ2-5	-	TRBV15	-
CSGAGTGGFHGELFF	TGCAGCGGCGCCGGGACAGGGGGCTTTCACGGGGAGCTGTTTTTT	TRBJ2-2	once	TRBV29-1	TRBD1
CASRPGTGPEQYF	TGTGCCAGCAGACCCGGGACAGGGCCCGAGCAGTACTTC	TRBJ2-7	-	TRBV2	TRBD1
CASAGTGFNEQYF	TGCGCCAGCGCCGGGACAGGGTTCAACGAGCAGTACTTC	TRBJ2-7	-	TRBV10-2	TRBD1
CASSAGGRVNTEAFF	TGTGCCAGCAGCGCCGGGGGGAGGGTGAACACTGAAGCTTTCTTT	TRBJ1-1	-	TRBV9	-
CASSYTGTTYGYTF	TGTGCCAGCAGCTACACCGGGACGACCTATGGCTACACCTTC	TRBJ1-2	-	TRBV7-9	-
CASSEEVGRGGDNEQFF	TGTGCCAGCAGTGAAGAGGTCGGGCGGGGGGGAGACAATGAGCAGTTCTTC	TRBJ2-1	-	TRBV6-1	TRBD2
CAWGPEAGGNSPLHF	TGTGCCTGGGGTCCCGAGGCAGGTGGAAATTCACCCCTCCACTTT	TRBJ1-6	-	TRBV30	-
CASSLAGTGPEEYKNIQYF	TGTGCCAGCAGCTTAGCGGGTACGGGTCCTGAGGAGTACAAAAACATTCAGTACTTC	TRBJ2-4	once	TRBV7-9	-
CASSRAHVGQSRANVLTF	TGTGCCAGCAGCAGAGCGCATGTAGGACAAAGTCGGGCCAACGTCCTGACTTTC	TRBJ2-6	-	TRBV12-1	-
CASSFRGQGYEQYF	TGTGCCAGCAGCTTCCGAGGACAGGGTTACGAGCAGTACTTC	TRBJ2-7	-	TRBV5-4	TRBD1
CASSYGPTSEQYF	TGTGCCAGCAGTTACGGGCCGACTAGCGAGCAGTACTTC	TRBJ2-7	-	TRBV6-5	-
CAWSQMGPGQGNTGELFF	TGTGCCTGGAGTCAGATGGGGCCGGGACAGGGTAACACCGGGGAGCTGTTTTTT	TRBJ2-2	-	TRBV30	TRBD1
CASTDRSYEQYF	TGTGCCAGCACTGACAGATCCTACGAGCAGTACTTC	TRBJ2-7	-	TRBV6-1	-
CASSGGLAYNEQFF	TGTGCCAGCAGCGGGGGGTTAGCCTACAATGAGCAGTTCTTC	TRBJ2-1	-	TRBV5-8	-
CSAKSNEQFF	TGCAGTGCTAAATCCAATGAGCAGTTCTTC	TRBJ2-1	-	TRBV20-1	-
CASTPGAETQYF	TGTGCCAGCACCCCCGGGGCAGAGACCCAGTACTTC	TRBJ2-5	-	TRBV7-9	-
CASSTTSGLTYEQYF	TGTGCCAGCAGTACCACTAGCGGCTTAACCTACGAGCAGTACTTC	TRBJ2-7	few	TRBV27	TRBD2
CASSWDRVGNTEAFF	TGTGCCAGCAGCTGGGACAGGGTGGGGAACACTGAAGCTTTCTTT	TRBJ1-1	-	TRBV5-4	TRBD1
CATSGLDGNTEAFF	TGTGCCACCAGCGGACTTGACGGGAACACTGAAGCTTTCTTT	TRBJ1-1	-	TRBV15	-
CAWRVEGPGTGELFF	TGTGCCTGGAGGGTGGAGGGGCCGGGGACCGGGGAGCTGTTTTTT	TRBJ2-2	-	TRBV30	-
CASSQDPSKTPSYEQYF	TGTGCCAGCAGCCAAGATCCCAGCAAGACCCCCTCCTACGAGCAGTACTTC	TRBJ2-7	-	TRBV4-2	-
CASSEASGGHNEQFF	TGTGCCAGCAGTGAAGCTAGCGGGGGGCACAATGAGCAGTTCTTC	TRBJ2-1	-	TRBV6-1	TRBD2
CAISESFGARDNEQFF	TGTGCCATCAGTGAGTCCTTCGGGGCAAGAGACAATGAGCAGTTCTTC	TRBJ2-1	-	TRBV10-3	-
CASSRTNDRTYQPQHF	TGTGCCAGTAGTAGGACCAATGACAGGACCTATCAGCCCCAGCATTTT	TRBJ1-5	few	TRBV19	-
CASSDSSGVGEQFF	TGTGCCAGCAGTGACTCTAGCGGGGTGGGTGAGCAGTTCTTC	TRBJ2-1	-	TRBV6-4	TRBD2
CASSDDLNEQFF	TGTGCCAGCAGTGATGACCTCAATGAGCAGTTCTTC	TRBJ2-1	-	TRBV6-4	-
CAIRQGRGTEAFF	TGTGCCATTCGACAGGGGCGCGGCACTGAAGCTTTCTTT	TRBJ1-1	-	TRBV2	TRBD1
CASSLLTGGTSTDTQYF	TGTGCCAGCAGCTTACTAACTGGGGGTACTAGCACAGATACGCAGTATTTT	TRBJ2-3	-	TRBV11-2	-
CASSFPPGVRTGELFF	TGTGCCAGCAGCTTCCCCCCGGGAGTACGCACCGGGGAGCTGTTTTTT	TRBJ2-2	-	TRBV7-2	-
CASSLGSSGTYEQYF	TGTGCCAGCAGCTTAGGATCTAGCGGCACTTACGAGCAGTACTTC	TRBJ2-7	-	TRBV11-2	TRBD2
CSARMVEQYF	TGCAGTGCTAGGATGGTCGAGCAGTACTTC	TRBJ2-7	-	TRBV20-1	-
CAWSVGSSGNTVYF	TGTGCCTGGAGTGTAGGCAGCTCTGGAAACACCGTATATTTT	TRBJ1-3	-	TRBV30	-
CASSPGGQPQHF	TGTGCCAGCAGCCCCGGGGGCCAGCCCCAGCATTTT	TRBJ1-5	-	TRBV6-6	-
CASSPGLPSYNEQFF	TGTGCCAGCAGCCCTGGACTGCCCTCCTACAATGAGCAGTTCTTC	TRBJ2-1	-	TRBV6-5	-
CASSSRGDTQYF	TGCGCCAGCAGCTCGCGGGGGGATACGCAGTATTTT	TRBJ2-3	-	TRBV5-1	TRBD2